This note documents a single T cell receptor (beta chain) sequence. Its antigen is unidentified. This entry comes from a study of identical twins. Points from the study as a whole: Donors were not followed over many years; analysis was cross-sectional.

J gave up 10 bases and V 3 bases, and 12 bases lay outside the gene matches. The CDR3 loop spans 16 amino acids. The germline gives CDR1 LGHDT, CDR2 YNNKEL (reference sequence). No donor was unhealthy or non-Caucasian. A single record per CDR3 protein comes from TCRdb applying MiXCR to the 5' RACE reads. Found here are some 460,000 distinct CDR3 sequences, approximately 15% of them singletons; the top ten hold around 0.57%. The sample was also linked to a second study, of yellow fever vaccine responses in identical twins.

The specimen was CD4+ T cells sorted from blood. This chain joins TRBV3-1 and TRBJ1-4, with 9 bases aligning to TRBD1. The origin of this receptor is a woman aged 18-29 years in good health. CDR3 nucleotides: TGTGCCAGCAGCCATGACTCCGGGACAGGGAAGAGAAAACTGTTTTTT. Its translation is CASSHDSGTGKRKLFF.